This TCR beta chain stems from a study of blood T cell repertoires in COVID-19. Background on the study: Sites in the United States, Italy and Spain provided acute and convalescent COVID-19 samples.

This clone was observed once. Generated by immunoSEQ multiplex PCR, the TCRdb table keeps only in-frame clones and is missing some. The sample has under 400,000 clones, around 87% seen once; the top ten hold about 10%. V gave up 8 bases and J gave up 6 bases, with 13 bases separating them. The CDR3 is 12 residues long. The V gene's germline CDR1 is SNHLY and CDR2 FYNNEI. Seattle's cohort entered during active infection and was followed longitudinally. Sample: peripheral blood. The chain couples TRBV2 to TRBJ1-2, with TRBD1 as a possible D gene (5 bases). The receptor was isolated from a woman under 40 with COVID-19, enrolled during active disease. This CDR3 is CASLGLQNGYTF. CDR3 sequence (DNA): TGTGCCAGCCTGGGACTCCAAAATGGCTACACCTTC.